This T cell receptor (beta chain) was identified during a study of identical twins' blood T cells. About the research overall: Some 50 million reads covered roughly 6 alpha-chain and roughly 6 beta-chain libraries.

This clonotype was detected only a few times. The antigen remains unidentified. MiXCR, run by TCRdb on the 5' RACE reads, gives a single entry per CDR3 protein. The sample records roughly 380,000 distinct CDR3 sequences, about 28% being singletons. Between the trimmed V and J ends, which lost 7 bases and 2 bases, there was a span of 6 bases. Germline-derived CDR1 and CDR2 are MNHNY and SVGAGI (reference sequence). This CDR3 has 13 residues. Study conclusions and caveats: Out-of-frame TCRbeta clonotypes reportedly had markedly more similar V usage in twins than unrelated donors.

Donors were six healthy women in three monozygous twin pairs. The rearrangement links TRBV6-6 to TRBJ2-6; D not certain. This TCR was recovered from a woman aged 18-49 years in good health. Material: PBMCs. The CDR3 here is CASTWAGANVLTF. The CDR3 DNA is TGTGCCAGCACTTGGGCTGGGGCCAACGTCCTGACTTTC.